These T cell receptor beta chains were read from a single sample in a study of T-cell reconstitution after alpha-beta-depleted transplantation in children. TCRdb recomputed calls from the PCR reads with MiXCR, one row per CDR3 protein. The sample lists 6,500 or so distinct CDR3 sequences; 9.5% to 12% were seen once. This sample comprised PBMCs, mostly from graft donor cells, obtained 180 days after TCRalphabeta/CD19-depleted stem cell transplant. The receptors shown here come from a child less than two years old who had a stem cell transplant for acute myeloid leukemia, so the T cells may come from the graft donor. Each CDR3 is given with its conserved first and last residue.

15	TRBV21-1	CASSHLTGANYGYTF
16	TRBV5-1	CASGEDRGSSYNEQFF
11	TRBV6-5	CASRRGETQYF
12	TRBV7-8	CASSFRGYEQYF
13	TRBV27	CASSPVLNTEAFF
19	TRBV2	CASNRPPTLAGALNNEQFF
15	TRBV11-2	CASSIQQGAPYEQYF
13	TRBV20-1	CSVLGVSYNEQFF
18	TRBV11-2	CASSLPGLAGGQSYEQYF
16	TRBV18	CASSRNGQGARGEQYF
15	TRBV3-1	CASSQVSGRTYEQYF
15	TRBV12-3/TRBV12-4	CASRPGLAGGNEQFF
14	TRBV5-1	CASSPPRRDYIQYF
13	TRBV2	CASLQDREETQYF
14	TRBV11-3	CASSLDYTVSRQFF
14	TRBV5-1	CASSLGLSQETQYF
12	TRBV7-9	CASSIRVGEQYF
13	TRBV12-2	CASRLGNTGELFF
17	TRBV18	CASSYPSTGHSYNEQFF
12	TRBV2	CASDRVNEKLFF
15	TRBV28	CASSLSGTGIYEQYF
15	TRBV2	CASRFLDRGTNEQFF
13	TRBV3-1	CASSQVRRSEQFF
16	TRBV4-3	CASSPGTSGRLEPGFF
17	TRBV6-1	CASSRPQTENSGNTIYF
16	TRBV29-1	CSARGGGQGAAYEQYF
15	TRBV18	CASSPRQGGTYEQYF
14	TRBV7-9	CASRSGQGPGPQHF
16	TRBV5-5	CASSVGWPGENTEAFF
12	TRBV11-3	CASSLDWGEQYF
17	TRBV24-1	CATSDSARGDGANVLTF
15	TRBV20-1	CSASTFCGRRETQYF
12	TRBV7-9	CASSSYPYEQFF
15	TRBV5-1	CASSPETPDWGTQYF
14	TRBV28	CASSQTGTGSPLHF